This TCR beta chain was sequenced for a study of shared clonotypes between healthy human individuals. Whole-study context: Three plates each covered CD4 naive and memory; CD8 naive two, CD8 memory one.

The CDR3 totals 14 residues. V gave up 6 bases and J gave up 5 bases, with 13 bases separating them. Per germline, CDR1 MNHEY and CDR2 SMNVEV (reference sequence). Remarks on this clone: Antigen: not known.

Sequenced by immunoSEQ multiplex PCR; TCRdb stores in-frame clones only, minus some. The sample gives about 2 million clones, 85% to 95% of which show up once; under 0.15% is in the top ten. Study-wide findings and caveats: Generation probabilities were higher for clonotypes shared across all four sorted-subset donors than for unshared ones.

The donors were adults (healthy and HIV-negative) with no recent acute infections or vaccinations. CD45RA+ naive and CD45RA-negative memory subsets were separated from CD4+ cells. Sequenced sample: naive CD4+ T cells sorted from blood. Regarding subset: CD45RA+ positively selected. The chain has TRBV27 and TRBJ1-4, with D maybe TRBD1 (5 bases). The sequence derives from a man aged 18 to 29 in good health. CDR3 amino acids: CASRLRAGNEKLFF. In nucleotides, the CDR3 is TGTGCCAGCAGACTCCGGGCAGGGAATGAAAAACTGTTTTTT. Variable domain in full (rest from reference TRBV27 and TRBJ1-4): EAQVTQNPRYLITVTGKKLTVTCSQNMNHEYMSWYRQDPGLGLRQIYYSMNVEVTDKGDVPEGYKVSRKEKRNFPLILESPSPNQTSLYFCASRLRAGNEKLFFGSGTQLSVL.